This T cell receptor (beta chain) originates from a study of control samples from healthy donors and cancer patients. CDR1 is LNHNV and CDR2 is YYDKDF in the germline V gene (reference sequence). The J segment lost 4 bases and the V segment lost 4 bases, leaving 2 bases of the junction unmatched. This CDR3 region has 14 residues. Clones were sequenced by immunoSEQ multiplex PCR, and TCRdb holds only the in-frame ones, with some missing. The table includes about 51,000 clones, around nine tenths detected once. Sequenced input: PBMCs. The rearrangement joins TRBV15 to TRBJ2-7; 12 bases line up with TRBD2. This clonotype originated in a man aged 35-49 years with colorectal cancer. In DNA, the CDR3 is TGTGCCACCAGCATCGGACTAGCGGGATACGAGCAGTACTTC. Protein: CATSIGLAGYEQYF.